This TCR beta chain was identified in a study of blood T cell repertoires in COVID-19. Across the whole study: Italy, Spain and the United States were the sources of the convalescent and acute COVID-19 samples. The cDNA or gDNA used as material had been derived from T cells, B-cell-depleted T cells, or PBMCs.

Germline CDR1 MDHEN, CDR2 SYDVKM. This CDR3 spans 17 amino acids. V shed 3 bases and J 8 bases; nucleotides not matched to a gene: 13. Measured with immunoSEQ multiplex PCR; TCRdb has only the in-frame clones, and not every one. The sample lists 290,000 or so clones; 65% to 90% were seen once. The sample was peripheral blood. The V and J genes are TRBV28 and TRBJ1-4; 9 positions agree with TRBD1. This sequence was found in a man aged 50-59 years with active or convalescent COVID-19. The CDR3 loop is CASSLRTGAGRYEKLFF. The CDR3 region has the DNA TGTGCCAGCAGTTTGAGGACAGGGGCGGGTAGATACGAAAAACTGTTTTTT.